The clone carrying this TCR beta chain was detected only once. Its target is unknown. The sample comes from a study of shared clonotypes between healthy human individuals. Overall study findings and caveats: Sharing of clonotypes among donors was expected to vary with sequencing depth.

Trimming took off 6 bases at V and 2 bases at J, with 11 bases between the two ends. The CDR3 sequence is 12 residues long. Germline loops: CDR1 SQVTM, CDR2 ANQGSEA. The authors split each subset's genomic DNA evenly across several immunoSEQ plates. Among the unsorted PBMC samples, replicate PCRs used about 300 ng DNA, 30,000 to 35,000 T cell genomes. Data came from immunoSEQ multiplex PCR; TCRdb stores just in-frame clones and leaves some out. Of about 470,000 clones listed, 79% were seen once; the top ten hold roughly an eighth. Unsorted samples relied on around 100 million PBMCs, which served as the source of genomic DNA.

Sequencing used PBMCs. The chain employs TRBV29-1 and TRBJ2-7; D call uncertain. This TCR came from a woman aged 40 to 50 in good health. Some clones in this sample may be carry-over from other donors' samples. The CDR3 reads CSVVADTYEQYF. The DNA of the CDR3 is TGCAGCGTCGTAGCCGACACCTACGAGCAGTACTTC.